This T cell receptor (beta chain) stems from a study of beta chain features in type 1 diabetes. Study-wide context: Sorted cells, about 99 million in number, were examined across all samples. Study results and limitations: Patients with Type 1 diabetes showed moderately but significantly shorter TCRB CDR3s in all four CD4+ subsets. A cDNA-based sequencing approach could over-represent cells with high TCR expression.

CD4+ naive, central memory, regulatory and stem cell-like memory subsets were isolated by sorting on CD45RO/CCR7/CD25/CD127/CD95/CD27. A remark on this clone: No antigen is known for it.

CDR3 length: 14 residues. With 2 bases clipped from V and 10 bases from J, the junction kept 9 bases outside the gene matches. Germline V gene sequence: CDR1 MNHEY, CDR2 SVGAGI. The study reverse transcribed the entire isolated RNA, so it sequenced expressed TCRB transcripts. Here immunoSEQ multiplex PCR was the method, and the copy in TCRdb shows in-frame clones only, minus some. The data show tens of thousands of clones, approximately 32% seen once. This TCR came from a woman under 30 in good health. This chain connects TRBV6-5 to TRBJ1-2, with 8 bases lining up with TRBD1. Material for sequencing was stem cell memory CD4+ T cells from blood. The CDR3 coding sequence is TGTGCCAGCAGTTACGCGGACAGGGTTAAGGCCTACACCTTC. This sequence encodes CASSYADRVKAYTF.